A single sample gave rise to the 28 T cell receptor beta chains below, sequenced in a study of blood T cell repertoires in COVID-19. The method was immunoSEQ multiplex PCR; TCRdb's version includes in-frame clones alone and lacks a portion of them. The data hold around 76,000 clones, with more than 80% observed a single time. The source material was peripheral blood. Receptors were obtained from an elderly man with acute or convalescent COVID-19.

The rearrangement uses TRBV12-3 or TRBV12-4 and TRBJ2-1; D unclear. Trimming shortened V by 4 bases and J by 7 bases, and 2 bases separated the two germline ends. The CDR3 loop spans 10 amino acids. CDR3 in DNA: TGTGCCAGCAGTTCTAATGAGCAGTTCTTC. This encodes CASSSNEQFF.

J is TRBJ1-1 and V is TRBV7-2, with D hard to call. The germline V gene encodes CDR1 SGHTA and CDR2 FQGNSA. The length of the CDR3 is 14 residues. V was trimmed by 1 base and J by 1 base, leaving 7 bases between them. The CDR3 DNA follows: TGTGCCAGCAGCTTAGTGTACGGGAACACTGAAGCTTTCTTT. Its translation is CASSLVYGNTEAFF.

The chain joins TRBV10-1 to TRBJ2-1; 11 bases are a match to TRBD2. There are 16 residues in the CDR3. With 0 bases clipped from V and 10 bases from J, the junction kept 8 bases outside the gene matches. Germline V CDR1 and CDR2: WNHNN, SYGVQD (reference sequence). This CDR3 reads CASSESRASGRREQFF. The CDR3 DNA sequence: TGCGCCAGCAGTGAGTCCCGGGCTAGCGGGAGGAGGGAGCAGTTCTTC.

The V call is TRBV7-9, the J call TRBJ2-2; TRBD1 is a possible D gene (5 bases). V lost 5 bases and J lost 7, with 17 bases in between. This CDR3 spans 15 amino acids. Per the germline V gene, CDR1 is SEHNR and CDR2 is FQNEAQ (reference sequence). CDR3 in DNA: TGTGCCAGCAGCCCTGGAGAAGGGGTTGACGGGGAGCTGTTTTTT. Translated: CASSPGEGVDGELFF. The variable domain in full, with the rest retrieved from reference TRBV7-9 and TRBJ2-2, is DTGVSQNPRHKITKRGQNVTFRCDPISEHNRLYWYRQTLGQGPEFLTYFQNEAQLEKSRLLSDRFSAERPKGSFSTLEIQRTEQGDSAMYLCASSPGEGVDGELFFGEGSRLTVL.

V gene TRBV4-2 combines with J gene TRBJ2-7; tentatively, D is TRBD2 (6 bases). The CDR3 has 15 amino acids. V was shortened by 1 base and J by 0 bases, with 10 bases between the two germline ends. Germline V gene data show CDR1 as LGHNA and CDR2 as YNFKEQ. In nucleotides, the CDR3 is TGTGCCAGCAGCCAAGGTAGCGGATTCTCCTACGAGCAGTACTTC. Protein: CASSQGSGFSYEQYF.

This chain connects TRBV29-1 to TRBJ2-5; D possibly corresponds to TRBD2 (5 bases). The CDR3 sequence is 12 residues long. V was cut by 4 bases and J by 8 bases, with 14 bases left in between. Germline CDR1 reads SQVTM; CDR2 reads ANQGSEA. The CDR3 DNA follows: TGCAGCGTTGTTCGAACTAGGGATACCCAGTACTTC. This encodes CSVVRTRDTQYF.

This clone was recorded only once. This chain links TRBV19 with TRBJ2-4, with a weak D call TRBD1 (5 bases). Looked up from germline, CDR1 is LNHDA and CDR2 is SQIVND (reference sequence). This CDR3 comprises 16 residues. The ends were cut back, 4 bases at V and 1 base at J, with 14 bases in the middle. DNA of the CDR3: TGTGCCAGTAGTAGCCAGTCCCCAGGGGCCAAAAACATTCAGTACTTC. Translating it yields CASSSQSPGAKNIQYF. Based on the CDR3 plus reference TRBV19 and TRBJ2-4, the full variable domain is DGGITQSPKYLFRKEGQNVTLSCEQNLNHDAMYWYRQDPGQGLRLIYYSQIVNDFQKGDIAEGYSVSREKKESFPLTVTSAQKNPTAFYLCASSSQSPGAKNIQYFGAGTRLSVL.

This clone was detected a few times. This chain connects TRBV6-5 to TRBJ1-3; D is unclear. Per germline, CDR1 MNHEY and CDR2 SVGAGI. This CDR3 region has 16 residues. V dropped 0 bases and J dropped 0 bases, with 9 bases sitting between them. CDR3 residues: CASSYSAGDSGNTIYF. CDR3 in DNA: TGTGCCAGCAGTTACTCTGCAGGCGACTCTGGAAACACCATATATTTT.

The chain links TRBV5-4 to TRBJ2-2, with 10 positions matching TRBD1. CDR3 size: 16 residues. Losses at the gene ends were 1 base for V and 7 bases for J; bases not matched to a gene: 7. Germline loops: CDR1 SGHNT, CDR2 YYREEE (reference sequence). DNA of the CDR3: TGTGCCAGCAGCTTGCATCGACAGGGGGCAGGCGGGGAGCTGTTTTTT. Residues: CASSLHRQGAGGELFF. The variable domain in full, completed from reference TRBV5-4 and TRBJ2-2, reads ETGVTQSPTHLIKTRGQQVTLRCSSQSGHNTVSWYQQALGQGPQFIFQYYREEENGRGNFPPRFSGLQFPNYSSELNVNALELDDSALYLCASSLHRQGAGGELFFGEGSRLTVL.

The CDR3 DNA reads TGTGCCAGCAGCTTGGGGACTAGCGGGAGAGAAAATACGCAGTATTTT. Protein product: CASSLGTSGRENTQYF. The chain employs TRBV5-4 and TRBJ2-3; TRBD2 aligns across 13 bases. The CDR3 has 16 residues. Germline lookup yields CDR1 SGHNT and CDR2 YYREEE (reference sequence). The V gene end was trimmed by 0 bases and the J gene end by 7 bases; junction bases not matched to a gene: 5.

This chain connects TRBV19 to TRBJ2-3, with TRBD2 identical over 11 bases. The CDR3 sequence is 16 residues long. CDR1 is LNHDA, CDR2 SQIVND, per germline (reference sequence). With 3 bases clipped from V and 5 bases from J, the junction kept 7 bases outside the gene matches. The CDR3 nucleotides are TGTGCCAGTAGTATTACTAGCGGGGGCTCCGGAGATACGCAGTATTTT. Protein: CASSITSGGSGDTQYF. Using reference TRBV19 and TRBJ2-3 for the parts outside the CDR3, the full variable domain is DGGITQSPKYLFRKEGQNVTLSCEQNLNHDAMYWYRQDPGQGLRLIYYSQIVNDFQKGDIAEGYSVSREKKESFPLTVTSAQKNPTAFYLCASSITSGGSGDTQYFGPGTRLTVL.

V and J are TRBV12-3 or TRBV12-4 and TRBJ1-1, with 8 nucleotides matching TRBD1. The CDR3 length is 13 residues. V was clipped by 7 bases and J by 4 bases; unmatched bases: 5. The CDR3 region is CASTPGQGTEAFF. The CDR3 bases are TGTGCCAGCACCCCAGGACAGGGCACTGAAGCTTTCTTT.

DNA of the CDR3: TGTGCCAGCAGCTTGCAGGGCACAGGGACCGGCTACACCTTC. Translating gives CASSLQGTGTGYTF. The J gene is TRBJ1-2, the V gene TRBV5-5, with D tentatively TRBD1 (6 bases). The germline V and J ends were trimmed by 1 base and 8 bases, with 15 bases remaining between them. The CDR3 length is 14 residues. Per germline, CDR1 SGHKS and CDR2 YYEKEE (reference sequence).

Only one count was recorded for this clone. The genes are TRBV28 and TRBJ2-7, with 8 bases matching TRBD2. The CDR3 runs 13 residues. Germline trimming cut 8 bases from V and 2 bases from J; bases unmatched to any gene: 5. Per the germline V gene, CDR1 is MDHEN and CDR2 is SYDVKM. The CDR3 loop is CASSSGRPYEQYF. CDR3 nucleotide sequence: TGTGCCAGCTCTAGCGGGCGCCCCTACGAGCAGTACTTC.

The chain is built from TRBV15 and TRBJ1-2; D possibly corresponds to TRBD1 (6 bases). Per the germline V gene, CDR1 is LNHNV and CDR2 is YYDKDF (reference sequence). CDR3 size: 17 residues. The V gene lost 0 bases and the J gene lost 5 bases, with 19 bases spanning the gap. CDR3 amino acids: CATSRDRYTGSRYGYTF. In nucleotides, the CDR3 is TGTGCCACCAGCAGAGATCGTTATACAGGGTCTCGTTATGGCTACACCTTC.

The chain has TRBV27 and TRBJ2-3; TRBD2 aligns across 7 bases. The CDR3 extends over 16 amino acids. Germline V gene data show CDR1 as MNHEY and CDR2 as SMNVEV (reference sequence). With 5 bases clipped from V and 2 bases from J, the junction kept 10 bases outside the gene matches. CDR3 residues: CASSPMTKRDTDTQYF. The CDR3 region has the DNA TGTGCCAGCAGTCCGATGACTAAGCGGGACACAGATACGCAGTATTTT.

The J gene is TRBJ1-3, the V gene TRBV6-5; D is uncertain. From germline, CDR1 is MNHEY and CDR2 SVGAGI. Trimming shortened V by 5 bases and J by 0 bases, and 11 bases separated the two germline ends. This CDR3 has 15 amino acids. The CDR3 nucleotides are TGTGCCAGCAGTAACGAGGGATTCTCTGGAAACACCATATATTTT. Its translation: CASSNEGFSGNTIYF.

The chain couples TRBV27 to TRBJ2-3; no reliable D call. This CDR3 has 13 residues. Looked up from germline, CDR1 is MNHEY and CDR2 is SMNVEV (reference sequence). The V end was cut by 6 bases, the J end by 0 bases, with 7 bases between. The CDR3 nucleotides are TGTGCCAGCAGGTTACTTAGCACAGATACGCAGTATTTT. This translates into CASRLLSTDTQYF.

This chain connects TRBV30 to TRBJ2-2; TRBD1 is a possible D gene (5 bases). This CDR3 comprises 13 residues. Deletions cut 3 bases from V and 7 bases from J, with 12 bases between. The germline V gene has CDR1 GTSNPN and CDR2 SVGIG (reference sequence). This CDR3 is CAWRPSGNGELFF. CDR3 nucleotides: TGTGCCTGGAGGCCCTCAGGGAACGGGGAGCTGTTTTTT.

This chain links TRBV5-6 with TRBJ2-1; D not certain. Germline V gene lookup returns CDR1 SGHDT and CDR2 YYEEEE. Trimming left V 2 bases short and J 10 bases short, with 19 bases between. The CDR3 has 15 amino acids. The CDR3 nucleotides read TGTGCCAGCAGCTTACCCCAGCTTGGTTTGAGGGAGCAGTTCTTC. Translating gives CASSLPQLGLREQFF.

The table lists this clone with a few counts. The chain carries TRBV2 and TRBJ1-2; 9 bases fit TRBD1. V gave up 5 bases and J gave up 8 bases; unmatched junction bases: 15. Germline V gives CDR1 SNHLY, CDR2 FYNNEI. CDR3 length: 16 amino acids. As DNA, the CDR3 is TGTGCCAGCAGTAACCTCCAGGACAGGGGCGCCCAGGGCTACACCTTC. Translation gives CASSNLQDRGAQGYTF.

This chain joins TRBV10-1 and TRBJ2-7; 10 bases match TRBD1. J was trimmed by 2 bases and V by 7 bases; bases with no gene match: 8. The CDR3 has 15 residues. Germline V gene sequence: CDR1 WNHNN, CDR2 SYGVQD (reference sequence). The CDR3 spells CASTSRDRGTYEQYF. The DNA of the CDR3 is TGCGCCAGCACCTCTAGGGACAGGGGAACCTACGAGCAGTACTTC.

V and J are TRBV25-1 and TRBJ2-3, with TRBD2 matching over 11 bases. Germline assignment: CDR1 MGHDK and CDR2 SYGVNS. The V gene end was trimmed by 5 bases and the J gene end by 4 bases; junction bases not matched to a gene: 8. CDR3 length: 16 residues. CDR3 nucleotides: TGTGCCAGCAGTCCCCGACTAGCGGGGAGGGCAGATACGCAGTATTTT. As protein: CASSPRLAGRADTQYF.

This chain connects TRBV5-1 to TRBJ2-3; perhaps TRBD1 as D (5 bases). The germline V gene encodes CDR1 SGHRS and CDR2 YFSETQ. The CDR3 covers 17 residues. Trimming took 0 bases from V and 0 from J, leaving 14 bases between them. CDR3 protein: CASSLVRQTASTDTQYF. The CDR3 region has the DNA TGCGCCAGCAGCTTGGTGAGACAGACTGCTAGCACAGATACGCAGTATTTT.

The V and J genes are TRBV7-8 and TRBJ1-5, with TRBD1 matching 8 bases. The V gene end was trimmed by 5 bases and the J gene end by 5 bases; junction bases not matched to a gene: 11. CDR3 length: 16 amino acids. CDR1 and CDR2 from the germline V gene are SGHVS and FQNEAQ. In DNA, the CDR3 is TGTGCCAGCAGCCGAGGGACAGGACCCTTTCATCAGCCCCAGCATTTT. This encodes CASSRGTGPFHQPQHF. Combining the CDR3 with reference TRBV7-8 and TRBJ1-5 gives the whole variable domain GAGVSQSPRYKVAKRGQDVALRCDPISGHVSLFWYQQALGQGPEFLTYFQNEAQLDKSGLPSDRFFAERPEGSVSTLKIQRTQQEDSAVYLCASSRGTGPFHQPQHFGDGTRLSIL.

CDR3 coding DNA: TGTGCCAGCAGCATTACAGAAGCGGGAATTCAGTACTTC. Its translation: CASSITEAGIQYF. The chain couples TRBV5-4 to TRBJ2-4; 7 positions match TRBD2. The CDR3 consists of 13 residues. Germline V gene sequence: CDR1 SGHNT, CDR2 YYREEE (reference sequence). V was clipped by 4 bases and J by 10 bases; unmatched bases: 8.

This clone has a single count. The CDR3 is CASSFWGRTEAFF. The CDR3 DNA follows: TGTGCCAGCAGTTTCTGGGGGCGGACTGAAGCTTTCTTT. This chain joins TRBV28 and TRBJ1-1, with D possibly being TRBD1 (6 bases). V was clipped by 3 bases and J by 5 bases, with 10 bases between them. Germline CDR1 reads MDHEN; CDR2 reads SYDVKM. The CDR3 consists of 13 residues.

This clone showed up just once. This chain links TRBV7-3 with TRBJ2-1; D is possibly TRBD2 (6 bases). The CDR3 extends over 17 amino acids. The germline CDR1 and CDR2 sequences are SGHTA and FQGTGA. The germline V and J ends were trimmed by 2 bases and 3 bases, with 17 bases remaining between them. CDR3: CASSLWLADPSYNEQFF. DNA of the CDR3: TGTGCCAGCAGCTTATGGTTAGCGGACCCTAGCTACAATGAGCAGTTCTTC.